This T cell receptor (beta chain) was profiled in a study of beta chain features in type 1 diabetes. Reverse transcription of all isolated RNA meant that expressed TCRB transcripts were sequenced. Sequencing used immunoSEQ multiplex PCR; TCRdb keeps in-frame clones, though not all of them. The table has roughly 150,000 clones, roughly 8.1% seen once. The J segment lost 1 base and the V segment lost 5 bases, leaving 4 bases of the junction unmatched. This CDR3 comprises 16 residues. Germline assignment: CDR1 SGHVS and CDR2 FQNEAQ. The receptor's source is a man between 18 and 35 years old in good health. Material: central memory CD4+ T cells from blood. The chain couples TRBV7-8 to TRBJ2-3, with TRBD2 matching over 12 bases. The CDR3 loop is CASSIRLAGGTDTQYF. CDR3 bases: TGTGCCAGCAGCATACGACTAGCGGGGGGCACAGATACGCAGTATTTT.